Below are 7 T cell receptor beta chains sequenced from a single sample in a study of metastatic and nonmetastatic thyroid tumors. Using MiXCR, TCRdb reanalyzed the PCR reads. This table has more than 35,000 clones, roughly 12% appearing once. All patients were untreated before thyroid surgery. The source material was blood. Receptors were obtained from a female donor with papillary thyroid cancer or a benign thyroid nodule (not recorded which). Some clones in this sample may be carry-over from other donors' samples.

This clone came up many times. Other DNA sequences in the same sample also yield this CDR3. The chain employs TRBV15 and TRBJ1-5, with 7 positions matching TRBD1. The germline gives CDR1 LNHNV, CDR2 YYDKDF (reference sequence). CDR3 length: 14 residues. The junction had 6 bases not matched to a gene; V was cut back by 6 bases and J by 4 bases. The CDR3 sequence: CATSTTGDNQPQHF. The CDR3 bases are TGTGCCACCAGTACCACAGGGGATAATCAGCCCCAGCATTTT.

By share, this clone counts as medium-sized. V and J are TRBV12-3 or TRBV12-4 and TRBJ2-7; possible D gene TRBD2, 5 bases. This CDR3 is 14 amino acids long. The germline V and J ends were trimmed by 8 bases and 2 bases, with 16 bases remaining between them. CDR3 coding DNA: TGTGCCAGCCAACTACAACTCGGGACCTACGAGCAGTACTTC. Protein: CASQLQLGTYEQYF.

This clone came up many times. The chain is built from TRBV5-1 and TRBJ1-1; a weak D match, TRBD1 (6 bases). V was pared by 3 bases and J by 2 bases, with 11 bases between. The CDR3 runs to 14 residues. Germline-derived CDR1 and CDR2 are SGHRS and YFSETQ. The CDR3 sequence: CASSSGTTNTEAFF. The CDR3 DNA reads TGCGCCAGCAGCTCCGGGACAACCAACACTGAAGCTTTCTTT.

The chain combines TRBV20-1 with TRBJ1-2, with a tentative D call TRBD1 (6 bases). CDR1 and CDR2 from the germline V gene are DFQATT and SNEGSKA (reference sequence). Trimming removed 3 bases from V and 4 bases from J, with 12 bases in between. The CDR3 runs 13 residues. The CDR3 coding sequence is TGCAGTGCTAGCGTGACAGGTCGCTATGGCTACACCTTC. Translation gives CSASVTGRYGYTF.

This clone has at least ten counts. V is TRBV18 and J is TRBJ1-5; 7 positions agree with TRBD1. This CDR3 has 14 residues. Germline V CDR1 and CDR2: KGHSH, LQKENI. Trimming took 5 bases from V and 8 from J; bases not matched to a gene: 9. The CDR3 loop is CASSLAGGSEPQHF. CDR3 coding DNA: TGTGCCAGCTCATTAGCAGGGGGATCAGAGCCCCAGCATTTT.

This clone was seen a handful of times. The rearrangement joins TRBV6-2 or TRBV6-3 to TRBJ2-7, with D unclear. The CDR3 is made up of 13 amino acids. V was trimmed by 2 bases and J by 2 bases, leaving 7 bases between them. From germline, CDR1 is MNHEY and CDR2 SVGEGT. CDR3 residues: CASSYGTTYEQYF. As DNA, the CDR3 is TGTGCCAGCAGTTACGGCACTACCTACGAGCAGTACTTC.

This clone has at least ten counts. The V call is TRBV19, the J call TRBJ2-7; the D gene is possibly TRBD1 (6 bases). The CDR3 has 14 amino acids. CDR1 and CDR2 (germline): LNHDA, SQIVND (reference sequence). V lost 5 bases and J lost 4, with 15 bases in between. CDR3 nucleotides: TGTGCCAGTAGTCAAGGACAGCCGGAGTACGAGCAGTACTTC. This sequence encodes CASSQGQPEYEQYF.